The rows below give T cell receptor beta chains drawn from one sample of a study of somatic mutations in cytotoxic T cells in rheumatoid arthritis. Generated by immunoSEQ multiplex PCR, the TCRdb table keeps only in-frame clones and is missing some. The sample lists roughly 20,000 clones; roughly nine tenths were seen once. The sequenced sample was CD8+ T cells sorted from blood. These receptors were obtained from a man aged 40-49 years in good health. Each CDR3 is given with its conserved first and last residue. D genes are given only for firm matches. Rows may omit the clone size; those that give it use once, few, many or a size class.

>TRBJ2-7|TRBV11-2|.|.
CASSAFGASMGQYF
TGTGCCAGCAGCGCCTTCGGTGCCTCAATGGGGCAGTACTTC
>TRBJ1-2|TRBV6-1|once|.
CASSADPGTYYGYTF
TGTGCCAGCAGCGCAGACCCGGGAACTTACTATGGCTACACCTTC
>TRBJ2-1|TRBV19|few|TRBD2
CASSEGLADNNEQFF
TGTGCCAGTAGTGAGGGACTAGCGGACAACAATGAGCAGTTCTTC
>TRBJ2-2|TRBV21-1|few|.
CASRNTGELFF
TGTGCCAGCAGAAACACCGGGGAGCTGTTTTTT
>TRBJ1-2|TRBV28|once|.
CASSFRVIGYGYTF
TGTGCCAGCAGTTTTAGGGTAATCGGCTATGGCTACACCTTC
>TRBJ2-1|TRBV21-1|.|.
CAIRFSAGGPNEQFF
TGTGCCATCAGATTTTCAGCGGGAGGGCCAAATGAGCAGTTCTTC
>TRBJ2-7|TRBV7-2|.|TRBD1
CASSWRDREGYEQYF
TGTGCCAGCAGCTGGCGGGACAGGGAGGGCTACGAGCAGTACTTC
>TRBJ2-1|TRBV30|once|.
CAWSYTSLSSDEQFF
TGTGCCTGGAGTTATACTAGCCTTTCATCCGATGAGCAGTTCTTC
>TRBJ2-7|TRBV4-1|.|.
CASSQVSARNYEQYF
TGCGCCAGCAGCCAAGTCTCCGCACGCAATTACGAGCAGTACTTC
>TRBJ1-3|TRBV7-9|.|.
CASSLHDGSGNTIYF
TGTGCCAGCAGCTTACACGACGGCTCTGGAAACACCATATATTTT
>TRBJ2-1|TRBV21-1|.|.
CASSKEGAKGPRIAGGPTNEQFF
TGTGCCAGCAGCAAAGAAGGGGCCAAGGGACCGCGGATAGCGGGAGGGCCGACGAATGAGCAGTTCTTC
>TRBJ1-2|TRBV7-2|.|.
CASSLTDYGYTF
TGTGCCAGCAGCTTAACCGACTATGGCTACACCTTC
>TRBJ1-2|TRBV7-9|.|TRBD1
CASSFGQGENYGYTF
TGTGCCAGCAGCTTCGGACAGGGGGAAAACTATGGCTACACCTTC
>TRBJ2-2|TRBV19|.|TRBD2
CASSMVAGAGELFF
TGTGCCAGTAGTATGGTAGCGGGAGCCGGGGAGCTGTTTTTT
>TRBJ2-2|TRBV28|.|.
CASSSRRDGGELFF
TGTGCCAGCAGCTCTCGCAGGGATGGCGGGGAGCTGTTTTTT
>TRBJ2-1|TRBV28|.|.
CASSFPGYNEQFF
TGTGCCAGCAGTTTTCCGGGGTACAATGAGCAGTTCTTC
>TRBJ1-5|TRBV25-1|.|TRBD1
CASSGTGNQPQHF
TGTGCCAGCAGTGGGACAGGGAATCAGCCCCAGCATTTT
>TRBJ2-3|TRBV10-3|once|TRBD2
CAILAGTRRPDTQYF
TGTGCCATTTTAGCGGGGACCAGACGGCCAGATACGCAGTATTTT
>TRBJ2-4|TRBV7-9|.|TRBD2
CASTIAGGSIGKNIQYF
TGTGCCAGCACAATAGCGGGAGGGTCGATCGGCAAAAACATTCAGTACTTC
>TRBJ1-4|TRBV9|.|TRBD1
CASSQGRTGGEKLFF
TGTGCCAGCAGCCAGGGTAGGACAGGCGGGGAAAAACTGTTTTTT
>TRBJ2-7|TRBV27|once|TRBD1
CASSLTGVRDEQYF
TGTGCCAGCAGTCTCACAGGGGTCAGGGACGAGCAGTACTTC
>TRBJ2-1|TRBV9|.|TRBD2
CASSVRLAGDNEQFF
TGTGCCAGCAGCGTAAGACTAGCGGGGGACAATGAGCAGTTCTTC
>TRBJ2-3|TRBV11-2|.|TRBD2
CASSLGLALESTDTQYF
TGTGCCAGCAGCCTAGGACTAGCTCTCGAGAGCACAGATACGCAGTATTTT
>TRBJ2-7|TRBV7-9|.|TRBD1
CASSLGGRDRHHEQYF
TGTGCCAGCAGCTTAGGGGGCCGGGACAGGCACCACGAGCAGTACTTC
>TRBJ2-3|TRBV4-2|.|.
CASSQGSVSSTDTQYF
TGTGCCAGCAGCCAGGGGAGCGTCTCTAGCACAGATACGCAGTATTTT
>TRBJ2-1|TRBV27|.|TRBD1
CASSLFSFRAQTGDFEQFF
TGTGCCAGCAGTTTATTCTCCTTCCGGGCCCAGACAGGGGACTTTGAGCAGTTCTTC
>TRBJ2-7|TRBV27|.|TRBD2
CASSLLREGSSSYEQYF
TGTGCCAGCAGTTTGCTCCGGGAGGGATCGAGCTCCTACGAGCAGTACTTC
>TRBJ2-1|TRBV6-6|.|TRBD1
CASSYSRGGADNEQFF
TGTGCCAGCAGTTACTCGAGAGGGGGCGCAGACAATGAGCAGTTCTTC
>TRBJ2-7|TRBV7-2|.|.
CASSLDSDRLNYEQYF
TGTGCCAGCAGCTTAGACTCCGACAGGCTTAACTACGAGCAGTACTTC
>TRBJ2-1|TRBV7-6|once|TRBD2
CASSPGLAGGNEQFF
TGTGCCAGCAGCCCAGGACTAGCGGGAGGCAATGAGCAGTTCTTC
>TRBJ2-1|TRBV4-3|.|.
CASSQEGYRVEQFF
TGCGCCAGCAGCCAAGAAGGGTATAGGGTCGAGCAGTTCTTC
>TRBJ2-2|TRBV28|.|.
CASSQYLGGTGELFF
TGTGCCAGCAGTCAATACTTAGGAGGGACCGGGGAGCTGTTTTTT
>TRBJ1-2|TRBV7-9|.|.
CASSLGAAGYTF
TGTGCCAGCAGCTTGGGGGCAGCGGGCTACACCTTC
>TRBJ1-5|TRBV7-8|.|.
CASTPAYGDQPQHF
TGTGCCAGCACCCCGGCTTACGGCGATCAGCCCCAGCATTTT
>TRBJ2-1|TRBV10-3|.|TRBD2
CAISFRGGDEQFF
TGTGCCATCAGCTTTAGGGGAGGGGATGAGCAGTTCTTC
>TRBJ2-2|TRBV28|.|.
CASSLIRISNTGELFF
TGTGCCAGCAGTTTAATCAGGATATCGAACACCGGGGAGCTGTTTTTT
>TRBJ2-1|TRBV13|.|TRBD2
CASSLKAGYDNEQFF
TGTGCCAGCAGCTTAAAAGCGGGGTACGACAATGAGCAGTTCTTC